This TCR beta chain comes out of a study of sequential checkpoint blockade in melanoma (dated by TCRdb to between 2018 and 2020). Context from the whole study: In a 1:1 randomization, patients received either first-line nivolumab then ipilimumab (arm A) or ipilimumab then nivolumab (arm B). DNA from more than 70 pretreatment melanoma tumor samples was subjected to TCRbeta immunosequencing. Approximately 80% of the matched pre- and post-treatment tumor biopsy pairs came from the same lesion. Matched tumor biopsies were taken from 20 or so patients before treatment and at week 13, after single-agent nivolumab (arm A) or ipilimumab (arm B). Maintenance nivolumab came after each of the two trial sequences. General study outcomes and caveats: The model for predicting response that combines TCR metrics with mutation burden needs to be validated in larger, independent patient cohorts. Within-arm analyses of tumor T-cell fraction were limited by small sample sizes and reduced statistical power. Tumor T-cell fraction and clonality were found to correlate with PD-L1 staining and CD8+ T-cell counts but not with mutational load. Among patients in the nivolumab-first arm (arm A), tumor TIL clonality before treatment was associated with response (P = .04). Achieving clinical benefit was about 30 times more likely for patients whose tumor T-cell fraction and clonality increased by week 13.

Regarding this clone: Its specific antigen is unknown. Base qualities are missing; no much larger clone stands one base away.

The treatment or condition label, as the study defines it: randomized to nivolumab then ipilimumab (arm A) or the reverse (arm B). No trial patient had received prior DNA-damaging chemotherapy. Samples were obtained from patients with melanoma enrolled in CheckMate 064, a randomized, open-label phase II trial of sequential checkpoint blockade. Tumor TCR sequencing used genomic DNA from formalin-fixed paraffin-embedded (FFPE) tissue samples. The immunoSEQ Assay was used to immunosequence TCRbeta CDR3 regions from genomic DNA. Prior to high-throughput sequencing, genomic DNA was amplified by bias-controlled multiplex PCR. In the authors' own workflow: To quantify the absolute abundance of each unique TCRbeta CDR3 region, the sequences were collapsed and filtered. Clonality was defined as 1 minus Pielou's evenness and was calculated using productive rearrangements only. Tumor T-cell fraction was calculated by normalizing TCRbeta template counts to the amount of usable DNA, which was estimated from several housekeeping genes. A previously published method was used to identify clones whose frequencies were significantly greater in on-treatment samples than in baseline samples. TCRdb stores this immuneACCESS table with in-frame sequences only. Part of the clones is absent; in the studies checked, under half of the shortfall reflects unresolved V genes, and no reason is known for the rest. V and J calls and clone size are as listed in that table; D and trimming were resolved from the DNA. Present in this sample are under 20,000 clones, approximately 26% of which were seen just once. The top ten clonotypes cover 7.2% of the sample.

The germline V gene gives CDR1 as MNHGY and CDR2 as SAAAGT. From cysteine to phenylalanine, the CDR3 is 12 amino acids long. The entry retains the CDR3 DNA only, 36 bases that are in frame from base 1. V is shortened by 3 bases, J by 2 bases, and the region joining them spans 4 bases. Rearrangement joined TRBV6-8 to TRBJ2-5; there is no confident call for the D gene. Sequences were derived from tumor tissue (inferred from file names), sampled from a patient given nivolumab and ipilimumab in sequence. This clonotype was sampled from a human donor with melanoma. At the DNA level, the sequence is TGTGCCAGCAGTTATACTCAAGAGACCCAGTACTTC. The resulting protein is CASSYTQETQYF.